These 30 T cell receptor beta chains were sequenced from one sample in a study of cytomegalovirus exposure and HLA in healthy donors. Repertoires were generated with immunoSEQ multiplex PCR, while TCRdb's copy carries only in-frame clones and drops some. The sample has about 83,000 clones, about 96% seen once; the top ten hold 1.3%. The specimen was PBMCs. These receptors were taken from a woman in her late teens or twenties in good health and CMV-seronegative.

This rearrangement joins TRBV6-1 to TRBJ2-3; 7 nucleotides agree with TRBD2. Trimming took 6 bases from V and 1 from J; bases not matched to a gene: 7. This CDR3 is built from 15 residues. Germline V CDR1 and CDR2: MNHNS, SASEGT. CDR3 loop: CASRRRETRTDTQYF. In DNA, the CDR3 is TGTGCCAGCAGAAGGCGGGAGACCCGCACAGATACGCAGTATTTT.

This clone came up once. The chain combines TRBV7-9 with TRBJ2-7; 13 bases agree with TRBD2. This CDR3 has 18 residues. Germline loops: CDR1 SEHNR, CDR2 FQNEAQ (reference sequence). Trimming removed 0 bases from V and 5 bases from J; junction bases left unmatched: 10. The CDR3 loop is CASSLATLAGGPGDEQYF. CDR3 coding DNA: TGTGCCAGCAGCTTAGCGACACTAGCGGGAGGGCCAGGGGACGAGCAGTACTTC.

V and J are TRBV6-5 and TRBJ1-4; no reliable D call. Germline CDR1 reads MNHEY; CDR2 reads SVGAGI. Deletions cut 0 bases from V and 4 bases from J, with 9 bases between. The CDR3 runs 15 residues. In DNA, the CDR3 is TGTGCCAGCAGTTACTCGGGAGGAATTAATGAAAAACTGTTTTTT. It yields the protein CASSYSGGINEKLFF.

The chain has TRBV11-1 and TRBJ1-1; weak D call: TRBD1 (5 bases). Germline assignment: CDR1 SGHAT and CDR2 FQDESV (reference sequence). This CDR3 spans 16 amino acids. The ends were cut back, 3 bases at V and 3 bases at J, with 17 bases in the middle. The CDR3 is CASSFSILSGYTEAFF. CDR3 DNA sequence: TGTGCCAGCAGCTTCTCCATCCTTTCAGGGTACACTGAAGCTTTCTTT. Complete variable domain (other parts from reference TRBV11-1 and TRBJ1-1): EAEVAQSPRYKITEKSQAVAFWCDPISGHATLYWYRQILGQGPELLVQFQDESVVDDSQLPKDRFSAERLKGVDSTLKIQPAELGDSAMYLCASSFSILSGYTEAFFGQGTRLTVV.

The V gene is TRBV6-1, the J gene TRBJ2-3, with a possible D match to TRBD1 (5 bases). This CDR3 spans 14 amino acids. Trimming removed 6 bases from V and 1 base from J, with 11 bases in between. The germline CDR1 and CDR2 sequences are MNHNS and SASEGT. This chain's CDR3 is CASRGQGGTDTQYF. In DNA, the CDR3 is TGTGCCAGCAGGGGTCAAGGGGGCACAGATACGCAGTATTTT.

V is TRBV29-1 and J is TRBJ1-1, with D unclear. This CDR3 comprises 15 residues. V was cut by 4 bases and J by 4 bases, with 19 bases left in between. Germline CDR1 reads SQVTM; CDR2 reads ANQGSEA. CDR3 in amino acids: CSVGGPALWATEAFF. CDR3 in DNA: TGCAGCGTTGGTGGGCCGGCCCTGTGGGCCACTGAAGCTTTCTTT.

The CDR3 protein is CASSQPTGEDEQFF. CDR3 nucleotide sequence: TGTGCCAGCAGCCAGCCAACAGGGGAGGATGAGCAGTTCTTC. The J gene is TRBJ2-1, the V gene TRBV7-9, with a tentative D call TRBD1 (7 bases). This CDR3 has 14 residues. The V gene lost 5 bases and the J gene lost 8 bases, with 16 bases spanning the gap. Per the germline V gene, CDR1 is SEHNR and CDR2 is FQNEAQ (reference sequence).

The chain carries TRBV7-9 and TRBJ2-5, with TRBD1 matching over 9 bases. CDR3 size: 13 residues. Germline V gene lookup returns CDR1 SEHNR and CDR2 FQNEAQ (reference sequence). V lost 4 bases, J lost 4 bases, and 1 base stayed unmatched. The CDR3 DNA reads TGTGCCAGCAGCTCGACAGGGGGAGAGACCCAGTACTTC. Translating gives CASSSTGGETQYF.

The chain uses TRBV5-4 and TRBJ1-2; 7 bases agree with TRBD1. The V gene end was trimmed by 6 bases and the J gene end by 3 bases; junction bases not matched to a gene: 5. Germline V lookup: CDR1 SGHNT, CDR2 YYREEE (reference sequence). There are 13 residues in the CDR3. The CDR3 region is CASNWQGDYGYTF. CDR3 in DNA: TGTGCCAGCAACTGGCAGGGGGACTATGGCTACACCTTC.

The rearrangement links TRBV11-2 to TRBJ1-1; tentatively, D is TRBD1 (6 bases). The germline CDR1 and CDR2 sequences are SGHAT and FQNNGV. Trimming removed 7 bases from V and 1 base from J, with 16 bases in between. This CDR3 comprises 15 residues. Written as DNA, the CDR3 is TGTGCCAGCACCTCACAGGGCGGGAGGAACACTGAAGCTTTCTTT. It translates to CASTSQGGRNTEAFF.

This chain uses TRBV9 with TRBJ1-5, with 9 positions matching TRBD1. The CDR3 is 14 residues long. CDR1 is SGDLS, CDR2 YYNGEE, per germline. V trimming: 3 bases; J trimming: 4 bases; junction bases outside the gene matches: 2. The CDR3 sequence: CASSATGGNQPQHF. As DNA, the CDR3 is TGTGCCAGCAGCGCGACAGGGGGAAATCAGCCCCAGCATTTT.

This chain links TRBV30 with TRBJ2-7; 7 bases are shared with TRBD2. This CDR3 region has 12 residues. Germline V gives CDR1 GTSNPN, CDR2 SVGIG (reference sequence). V gave up 1 base and J gave up 7 bases; unmatched junction bases: 4. CDR3 coding DNA: TGTGCCTGGAGTGGCGGGGGAGGGGAGCAGTACTTC. Encoded protein: CAWSGGGGEQYF.

The rearrangement links TRBV28 to TRBJ2-1; 12 bases align to TRBD2. The CDR3 consists of 16 residues. From germline, CDR1 is MDHEN and CDR2 SYDVKM. The J segment lost 7 bases and the V segment lost 4 bases, leaving 8 bases of the junction unmatched. CDR3 nucleotide sequence: TGTGCCAGCAGTTCAACCGGGACTAGCGGGTGGAATGAGCAGTTCTTC. Protein sequence: CASSSTGTSGWNEQFF.

The chain uses TRBV20-1 and TRBJ1-4; D perhaps matches TRBD1 (6 bases). The CDR3 has 11 residues. V lost 6 bases, J lost 8 bases, and 10 bases lay in between. In germline, CDR1 is DFQATT, CDR2 SNEGSKA (reference sequence). In DNA form, the CDR3 reads TGCAGTGCAGAGAGGGGGGAAAAACTGTTTTTT. Its protein product is CSAERGEKLFF.

This chain connects TRBV28 to TRBJ2-2; TRBD1 aligns across 7 bases. This CDR3 comprises 15 residues. Germline V gene data show CDR1 as MDHEN and CDR2 as SYDVKM. V gave up 5 bases and J gave up 2 bases; unmatched junction bases: 5. CDR3 loop: CASSHGTVNTGELFF. CDR3 sequence (DNA): TGTGCCAGCAGTCACGGGACAGTAAACACCGGGGAGCTGTTTTTT. Variable domain in full (rest from reference TRBV28 and TRBJ2-2): DVKVTQSSRYLVKRTGEKVFLECVQDMDHENMFWYRQDPGLGLRLIYFSYDVKMKEKGDIPEGYSVSREKKERFSLILESASTNQTSMYLCASSHGTVNTGELFFGEGSRLTVL.

The CDR3 here is CASTQEGARSYGYTF. Here the CDR3 DNA reads TGTGCCAGCACCCAAGAGGGGGCGCGATCCTATGGCTACACCTTC. This chain uses TRBV2 with TRBJ1-2; the match to TRBD1 covers 7 bases. This CDR3 spans 15 amino acids. Trimming took 7 bases from V and 4 from J; bases not matched to a gene: 12. CDR1 SNHLY and CDR2 FYNNEI come from the germline V gene.

The chain has TRBV25-1 and TRBJ2-4; the D gene is possibly TRBD1 (6 bases). Between the trimmed V and J ends, which lost 3 bases and 2 bases, there was a span of 8 bases. Germline assignment: CDR1 MGHDK and CDR2 SYGVNS. The CDR3 loop spans 14 amino acids. The chain's CDR3 is CASSDGQTKNIQYF. CDR3 coding DNA: TGTGCCAGCAGTGATGGACAGACCAAAAACATTCAGTACTTC.

V and J are TRBV10-3 and TRBJ2-5, with 7 bases that match TRBD2. From germline, CDR1 is ENHRY and CDR2 SYGVKD. The trim removed 4 bases at V and 4 bases at J, leaving 12 bases unmatched. The CDR3 is made up of 16 amino acids. This chain's CDR3 is CAISGSRTSRSETQYF. Here the CDR3 DNA reads TGTGCCATCAGTGGTTCGAGGACTAGTAGGTCAGAGACCCAGTACTTC.

The chain joins TRBV2 to TRBJ1-1; 8 bases map to TRBD1. The CDR3 spans 13 residues. CDR1 and CDR2 from the germline V gene are SNHLY and FYNNEI. The junction had 5 bases not matched to a gene; V was cut back by 6 bases and J by 5 bases. The CDR3 is CASSWTGKTEAFF. CDR3 nucleotides: TGTGCCAGCAGCTGGACAGGGAAGACTGAAGCTTTCTTT.

The chain has TRBV9 and TRBJ2-7; TRBD2 matches at 8 bases. CDR3 length: 13 amino acids. The germline gives CDR1 SGDLS, CDR2 YYNGEE. Trimming at V came to 3 bases and at J to 5 bases, leaving 4 bases not matched to a gene. The CDR3 DNA is TGTGCCAGCAGCGCAGGGACTAGTCACGAGCAGTACTTC. This sequence encodes CASSAGTSHEQYF.

This chain connects TRBV4-1 to TRBJ2-7, with a possible D match to TRBD1 (6 bases). CDR1 is MGHRA and CDR2 is YSYEKL in the germline V gene. Trimming shortened V by 0 bases and J by 4 bases, and 13 bases separated the two germline ends. There are 15 residues in the CDR3. This chain's CDR3 is CASSQESWTAYEQYF. The CDR3 nucleotides are TGCGCCAGCAGCCAAGAATCTTGGACAGCTTACGAGCAGTACTTC.

The chain couples TRBV27 to TRBJ2-3, with D maybe TRBD2 (7 bases). V was clipped by 0 bases and J by 6 bases, with 13 bases between them. The CDR3 extends over 15 amino acids. Germline V gene data show CDR1 as MNHEY and CDR2 as SMNVEV (reference sequence). The CDR3 sequence: CASSLSMGGPDTQYF. The CDR3 region has the DNA TGTGCCAGCAGTTTATCGATGGGGGGGCCCGATACGCAGTATTTT.

V gene TRBV6-5 combines with J gene TRBJ2-1; 8 bases are shared with TRBD2. Germline assignment: CDR1 MNHEY and CDR2 SVGAGI. The ends lost 1 base at V and 8 bases at J; junction bases unmatched: 10. This CDR3 has 16 amino acids. CDR3 coding DNA: TGTGCCAGCAGTTACTTTAGCGGGAATGCCGGCTATGAGCAGTTCTTC. Translating it yields CASSYFSGNAGYEQFF.

The CDR3 loop reads CASSSQGGGSWDEQFF. The CDR3 DNA reads TGCGCCAGCAGCTCGCAGGGTGGAGGGTCCTGGGATGAGCAGTTCTTC. The chain employs TRBV5-1 and TRBJ2-1, with D possibly TRBD2 on 6 matching bases. V was clipped by 3 bases and J by 8 bases, with 21 bases between them. The germline V gene encodes CDR1 SGHRS and CDR2 YFSETQ. This CDR3 has 16 residues. Filled out from reference TRBV5-1 and TRBJ2-1, the complete variable domain reads KAGVTQTPRYLIKTRGQQVTLSCSPISGHRSVSWYQQTPGQGLQFLFEYFSETQRNKGNFPGRFSGRQFSNSRSEMNVSTLELGDSALYLCASSSQGGGSWDEQFFGPGTRLTVL.

The rearrangement joins TRBV4-1 to TRBJ2-1; D gene ambiguous. The CDR3 sequence is 15 residues long. Germline assignment: CDR1 MGHRA and CDR2 YSYEKL. V was trimmed by 0 bases and J by 0 bases, leaving 6 bases between them. The CDR3 here is CASSQDYVSYNEQFF. The DNA for the CDR3 is TGCGCCAGCAGCCAAGACTATGTCTCCTACAATGAGCAGTTCTTC.

The chain employs TRBV4-2 and TRBJ2-3; 7 positions agree with TRBD2. CDR3 size: 18 residues. Losses at the gene ends were 4 bases for V and 7 bases for J; bases not matched to a gene: 20. CDR1 is LGHNA and CDR2 is YNFKEQ in the germline V gene. The CDR3 DNA reads TGTGCCAGCAGCCGGCTCATTTTGAGCGGGACTTATTCGAATACGCAGTATTTT. Amino acids: CASSRLILSGTYSNTQYF.

The chain combines TRBV18 with TRBJ1-1; possible D gene TRBD1, 5 bases. The length of the CDR3 is 14 residues. Germline CDR1 reads KGHSH; CDR2 reads LQKENI. V was trimmed by 2 bases and J by 3 bases, leaving 10 bases between them. For the CDR3, the DNA is TGTGCCAGCTCACCAATGGCGGGGGACACTGAAGCTTTCTTT. Translation: CASSPMAGDTEAFF.

CDR3 sequence (DNA): TGTGCCAGCAGTTGGGACAGGGGAGCTGAAGCTTTCTTT. It codes for CASSWDRGAEAFF. The chain couples TRBV7-8 to TRBJ1-1; 10 bases agree with TRBD1. In germline, CDR1 is SGHVS, CDR2 FQNEAQ. CDR3 length: 13 amino acids. V shed 6 bases and J 6 bases; nucleotides not matched to a gene: 4.

The chain has TRBV28 and TRBJ2-1, with 9 positions matching TRBD2. The CDR3 has 17 residues. Trimming removed 8 bases from V and 4 bases from J; junction bases left unmatched: 15. Germline assignment: CDR1 MDHEN and CDR2 SYDVKM. CDR3 loop: CASQPGGRGRPYNEQFF. In DNA, the CDR3 is TGTGCCAGCCAACCAGGCGGGAGGGGGCGCCCGTACAATGAGCAGTTCTTC. The variable domain in full, completed from reference TRBV28 and TRBJ2-1, reads DVKVTQSSRYLVKRTGEKVFLECVQDMDHENMFWYRQDPGLGLRLIYFSYDVKMKEKGDIPEGYSVSREKKERFSLILESASTNQTSMYLCASQPGGRGRPYNEQFFGPGTRLTVL.

This clone has only one observation. V usage is TRBV5-5 and J usage is TRBJ1-1; 10 nucleotides line up with TRBD1. Germline CDR1 is SGHKS and CDR2 is YYEKEE (reference sequence). Trimming removed 6 bases from V and 5 bases from J; junction bases left unmatched: 7. The CDR3 loop spans 14 amino acids. CDR3 residues: CASITGQGLTEAFF. The CDR3 region has the DNA TGTGCCAGCATCACGGGACAGGGGCTTACTGAAGCTTTCTTT.